This T cell receptor beta chain was identified in a study of PD-1 blockade in classical Hodgkin lymphoma. The table came from immunoSEQ multiplex PCR; TCRdb's copy has only in-frame clones and leaves some out. Of tens of thousands of clones in the sample, around 90% were seen once. The time point here: cycle 4 day 1 (C4D1), after around six weeks of nivolumab. Brentuximab vedotin exposure varied, and every patient relapsed after autologous stem cell transplantation. There are 17 residues in the CDR3. Germline CDR1 is SGHRS and CDR2 is YFSETQ. J was trimmed by 4 bases and V by 0 bases; bases with no gene match: 9.

The TCR comes from a human donor with classical Hodgkin lymphoma. The chain joins TRBV5-1 to TRBJ2-2, with 7 positions matching TRBD1. Source: peripheral blood mononuclear cells (PBMCs), taken before the fourth cycle of nivolumab. CDR3 DNA sequence: TGCGCCAGCAGCTTGGCCTATCCCGGGACAGTCACCGGGGAGCTGTTTTTT. Translating gives CASSLAYPGTVTGELFF.